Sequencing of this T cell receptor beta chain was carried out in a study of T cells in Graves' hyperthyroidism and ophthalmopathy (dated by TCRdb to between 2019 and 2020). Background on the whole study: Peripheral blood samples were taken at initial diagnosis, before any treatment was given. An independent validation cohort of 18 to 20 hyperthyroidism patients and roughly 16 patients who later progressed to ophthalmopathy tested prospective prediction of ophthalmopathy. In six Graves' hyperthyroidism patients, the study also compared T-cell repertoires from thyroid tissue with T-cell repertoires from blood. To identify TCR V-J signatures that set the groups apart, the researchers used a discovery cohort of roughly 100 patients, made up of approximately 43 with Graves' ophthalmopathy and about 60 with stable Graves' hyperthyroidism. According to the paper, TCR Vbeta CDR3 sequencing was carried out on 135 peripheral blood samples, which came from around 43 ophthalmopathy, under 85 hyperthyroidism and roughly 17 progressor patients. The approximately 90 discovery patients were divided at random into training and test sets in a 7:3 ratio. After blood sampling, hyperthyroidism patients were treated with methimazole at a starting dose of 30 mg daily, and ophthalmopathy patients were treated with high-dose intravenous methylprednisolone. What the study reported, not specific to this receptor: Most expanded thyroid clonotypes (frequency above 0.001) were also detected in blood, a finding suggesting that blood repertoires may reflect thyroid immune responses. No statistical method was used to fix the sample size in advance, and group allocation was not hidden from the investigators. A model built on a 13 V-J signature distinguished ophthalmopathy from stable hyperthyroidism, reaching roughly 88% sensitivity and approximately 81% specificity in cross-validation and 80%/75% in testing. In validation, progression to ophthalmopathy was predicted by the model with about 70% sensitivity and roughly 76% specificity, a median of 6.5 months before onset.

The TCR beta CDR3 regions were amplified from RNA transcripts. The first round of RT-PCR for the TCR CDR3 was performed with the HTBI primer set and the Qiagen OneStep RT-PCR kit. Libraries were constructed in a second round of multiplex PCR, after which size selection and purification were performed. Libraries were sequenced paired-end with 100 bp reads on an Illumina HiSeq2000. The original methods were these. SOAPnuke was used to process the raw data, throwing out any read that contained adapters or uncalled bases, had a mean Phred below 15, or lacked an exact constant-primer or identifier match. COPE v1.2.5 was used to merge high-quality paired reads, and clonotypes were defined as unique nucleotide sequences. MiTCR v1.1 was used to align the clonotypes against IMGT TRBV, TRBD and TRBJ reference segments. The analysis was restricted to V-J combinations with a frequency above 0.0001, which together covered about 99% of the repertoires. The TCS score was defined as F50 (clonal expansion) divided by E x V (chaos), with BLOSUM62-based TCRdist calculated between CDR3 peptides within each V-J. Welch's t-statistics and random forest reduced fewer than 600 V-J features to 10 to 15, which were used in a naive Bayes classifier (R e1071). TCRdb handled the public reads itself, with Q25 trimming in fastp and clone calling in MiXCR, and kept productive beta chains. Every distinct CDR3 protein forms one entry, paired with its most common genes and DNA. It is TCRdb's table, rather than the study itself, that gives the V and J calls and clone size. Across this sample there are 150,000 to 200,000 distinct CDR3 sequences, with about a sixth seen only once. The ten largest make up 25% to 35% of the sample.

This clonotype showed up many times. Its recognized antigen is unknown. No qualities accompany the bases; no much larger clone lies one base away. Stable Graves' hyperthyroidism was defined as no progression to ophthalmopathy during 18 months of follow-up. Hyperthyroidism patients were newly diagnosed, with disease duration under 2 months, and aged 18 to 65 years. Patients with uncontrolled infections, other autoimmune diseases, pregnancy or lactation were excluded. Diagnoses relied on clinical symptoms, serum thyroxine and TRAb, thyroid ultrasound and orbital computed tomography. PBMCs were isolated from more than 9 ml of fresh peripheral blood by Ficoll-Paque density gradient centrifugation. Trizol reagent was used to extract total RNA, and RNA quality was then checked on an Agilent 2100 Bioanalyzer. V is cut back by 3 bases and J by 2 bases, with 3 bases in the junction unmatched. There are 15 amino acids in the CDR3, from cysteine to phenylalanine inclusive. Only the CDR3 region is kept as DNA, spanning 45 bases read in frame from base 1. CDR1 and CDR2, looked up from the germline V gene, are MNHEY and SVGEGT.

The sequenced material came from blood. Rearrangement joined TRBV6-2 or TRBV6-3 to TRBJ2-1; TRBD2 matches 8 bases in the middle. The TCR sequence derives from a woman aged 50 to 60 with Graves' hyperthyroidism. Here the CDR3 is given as CASSYTSGTYNEQFF. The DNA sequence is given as TGTGCCAGCAGTTATACTAGCGGAACCTACAATGAGCAGTTCTTC.